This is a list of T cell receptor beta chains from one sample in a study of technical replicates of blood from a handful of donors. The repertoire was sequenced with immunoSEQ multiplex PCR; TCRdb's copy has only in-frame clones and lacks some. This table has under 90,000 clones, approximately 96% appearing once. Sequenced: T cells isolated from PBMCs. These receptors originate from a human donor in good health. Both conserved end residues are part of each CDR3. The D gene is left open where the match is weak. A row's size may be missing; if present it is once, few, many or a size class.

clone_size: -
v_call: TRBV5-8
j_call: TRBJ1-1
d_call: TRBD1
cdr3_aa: CASSWDRGAEAFF
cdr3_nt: TGTGCCAGCAGCTGGGACAGGGGTGCTGAAGCTTTCTTT

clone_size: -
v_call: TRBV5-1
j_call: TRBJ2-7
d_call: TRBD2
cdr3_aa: CASSLGNSGKGTAEQYF
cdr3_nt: TGCGCCAGCAGCTTGGGGAATAGCGGGAAGGGGACCGCCGAGCAGTACTTC

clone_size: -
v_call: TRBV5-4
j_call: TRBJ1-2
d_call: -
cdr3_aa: CASSPDEGYGYTF
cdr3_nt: TGTGCCAGCAGCCCGGACGAGGGTTATGGCTACACCTTC

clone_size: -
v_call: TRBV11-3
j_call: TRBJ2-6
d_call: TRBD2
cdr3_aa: CASSPGGSAGANVLTF
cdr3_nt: TGTGCCAGCAGCCCCGGGGGGTCCGCTGGGGCCAACGTCCTGACTTTC

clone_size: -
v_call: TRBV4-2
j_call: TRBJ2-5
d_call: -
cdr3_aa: CASSQVEDQETQYF
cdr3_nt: TGTGCCAGCAGCCAAGTCGAGGATCAAGAGACCCAGTACTTC

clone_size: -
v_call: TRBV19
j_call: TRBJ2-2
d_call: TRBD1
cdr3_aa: CASSRDSGVGRTSTGELFF
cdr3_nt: TGTGCCAGTAGTAGGGACAGCGGCGTGGGACGGACTTCCACCGGGGAGCTGTTTTTT

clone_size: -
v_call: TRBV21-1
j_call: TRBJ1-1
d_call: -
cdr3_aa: CASSKAFYNRIMNTEAFF
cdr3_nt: TGTGCCAGCAGCAAAGCTTTTTACAACAGAATCATGAACACTGAAGCTTTCTTT

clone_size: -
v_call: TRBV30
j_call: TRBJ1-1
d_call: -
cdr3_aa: CAWSVQENTEAFF
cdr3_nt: TGTGCCTGGAGTGTACAGGAGAACACTGAAGCTTTCTTT

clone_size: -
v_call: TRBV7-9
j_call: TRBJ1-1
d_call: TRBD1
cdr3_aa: CASSTTDRGLSQNTEAFF
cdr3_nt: TGTGCCAGCAGCACCACAGACAGGGGGTTGAGCCAGAACACTGAAGCTTTCTTT

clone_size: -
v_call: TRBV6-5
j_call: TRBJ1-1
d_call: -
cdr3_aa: CASSYSILRRNTEAFF
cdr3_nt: TGTGCCAGCAGTTACTCGATCTTACGGAGGAACACTGAAGCTTTCTTT

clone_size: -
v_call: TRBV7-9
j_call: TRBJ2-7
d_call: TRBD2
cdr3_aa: CASRSGRAGEQYF
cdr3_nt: TGTGCCAGCAGAAGCGGGAGGGCCGGTGAGCAGTACTTC

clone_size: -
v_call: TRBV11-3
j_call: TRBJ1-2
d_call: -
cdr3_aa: CASSLRGGTNYGYTF
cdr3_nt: TGTGCCAGCAGCTTAAGAGGCGGAACAAACTATGGCTACACCTTC

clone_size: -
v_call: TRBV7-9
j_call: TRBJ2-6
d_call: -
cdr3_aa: CASGSKESGANVLTF
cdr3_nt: TGTGCCAGCGGTAGCAAGGAATCTGGGGCCAACGTCCTGACTTTC

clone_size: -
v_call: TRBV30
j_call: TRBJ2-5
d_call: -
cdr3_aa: CAWSPGTREETQYF
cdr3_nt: TGTGCCTGGAGTCCCGGGACTCGGGAAGAGACCCAGTACTTC

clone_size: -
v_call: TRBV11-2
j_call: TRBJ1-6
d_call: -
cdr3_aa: CASSLRAGENSPLHF
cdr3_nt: TGTGCCAGCAGCTTAAGAGCAGGGGAGAATTCACCCCTCCACTTT

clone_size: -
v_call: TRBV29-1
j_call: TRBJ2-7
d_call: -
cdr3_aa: CSVETFGDEQYF
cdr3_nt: TGCAGCGTTGAGACTTTCGGCGACGAGCAGTACTTC

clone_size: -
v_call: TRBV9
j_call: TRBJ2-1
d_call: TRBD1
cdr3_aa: CASSVGTGGHEQFF
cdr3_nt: TGTGCCAGCAGCGTAGGGACAGGGGGCCATGAGCAGTTCTTC

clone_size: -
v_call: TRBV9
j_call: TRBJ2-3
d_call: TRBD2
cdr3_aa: CASSPPSGSTDTQYF
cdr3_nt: TGTGCCAGCAGCCCTCCTAGCGGGAGCACAGATACGCAGTATTTT

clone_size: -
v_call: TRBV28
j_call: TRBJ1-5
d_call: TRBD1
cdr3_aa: CASSLVQGSNQPQHF
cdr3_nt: TGTGCCAGCAGTTTAGTACAGGGGAGCAATCAGCCCCAGCATTTT

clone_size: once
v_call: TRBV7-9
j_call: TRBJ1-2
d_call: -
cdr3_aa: CASSPDRSYGYTF
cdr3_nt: TGTGCCAGCAGCCCCGACAGAAGCTATGGCTACACCTTC

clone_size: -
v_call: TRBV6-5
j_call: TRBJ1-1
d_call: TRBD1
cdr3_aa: CASSLSDRVEAFF
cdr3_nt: TGTGCCAGCAGTTTATCGGACAGGGTGGAGGCTTTCTTT

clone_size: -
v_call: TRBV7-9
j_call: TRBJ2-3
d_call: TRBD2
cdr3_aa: CASRRERGLTDTQYF
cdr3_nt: TGTGCCAGCAGGCGGGAGCGGGGTCTCACAGATACGCAGTATTTT

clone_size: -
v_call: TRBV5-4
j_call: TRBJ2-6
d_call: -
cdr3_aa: CASSSGQLSGANVLTF
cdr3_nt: TGTGCCAGCAGCTCTGGGCAGCTCTCTGGGGCCAACGTCCTGACTTTC

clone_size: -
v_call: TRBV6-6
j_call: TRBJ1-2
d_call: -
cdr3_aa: CASSYGQDNYGYTF
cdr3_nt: TGTGCCAGCAGTTACGGCCAGGATAACTATGGCTACACCTTC

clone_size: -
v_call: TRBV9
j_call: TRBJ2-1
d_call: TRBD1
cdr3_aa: CASQTGGKYNEQFF
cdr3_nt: TGTGCCAGCCAGACAGGGGGCAAGTACAATGAGCAGTTCTTC

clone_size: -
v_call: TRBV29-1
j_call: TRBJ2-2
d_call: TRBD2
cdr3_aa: CSDKISSGEGLRELFF
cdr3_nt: TGCAGCGACAAAATTTCTAGCGGAGAAGGGCTGAGGGAGCTGTTTTTT

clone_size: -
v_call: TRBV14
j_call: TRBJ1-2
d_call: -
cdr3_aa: CASSQGVGVYGYTF
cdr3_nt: TGTGCCAGCAGCCAAGGGGTAGGGGTCTATGGCTACACCTTC

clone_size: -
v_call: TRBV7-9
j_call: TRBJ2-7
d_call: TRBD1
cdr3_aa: CASNTGGISYEQYF
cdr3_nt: TGTGCCAGCAATACAGGGGGAATTTCCTACGAGCAGTACTTC

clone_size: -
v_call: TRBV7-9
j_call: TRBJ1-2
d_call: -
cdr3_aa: CASSTFELDSPLYGYTF
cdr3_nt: TGTGCCAGCAGCACTTTTGAACTGGACAGTCCACTCTATGGCTACACCTTC

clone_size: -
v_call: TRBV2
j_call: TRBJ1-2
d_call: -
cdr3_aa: CASIPLRGYYTF
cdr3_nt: TGTGCCAGCATCCCTCTAAGGGGGTACTACACCTTC

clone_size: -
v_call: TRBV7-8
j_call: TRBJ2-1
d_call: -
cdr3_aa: CASSLVRTPGDEQFF
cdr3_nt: TGTGCCAGCAGCTTAGTTAGGACCCCCGGGGATGAGCAGTTCTTC

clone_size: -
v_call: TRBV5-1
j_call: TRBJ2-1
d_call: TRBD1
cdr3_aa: CASSPNSGTAYNEQFF
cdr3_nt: TGCGCCAGCAGCCCTAATTCCGGGACAGCCTACAATGAGCAGTTCTTC

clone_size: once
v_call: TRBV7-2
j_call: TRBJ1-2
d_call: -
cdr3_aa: CASSPTASGLYGYTF
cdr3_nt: TGTGCCAGCAGCCCAACCGCGTCTGGGCTCTATGGCTACACCTTC

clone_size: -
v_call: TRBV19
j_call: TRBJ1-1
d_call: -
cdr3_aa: CASTGRPGAEAFF
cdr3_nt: TGTGCCAGTACAGGAAGGCCAGGGGCTGAAGCTTTCTTT

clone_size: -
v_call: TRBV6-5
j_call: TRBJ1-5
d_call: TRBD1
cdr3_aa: CASSYSRTGSNQPQHF
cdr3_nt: TGTGCCAGCAGTTACTCCCGGACAGGGAGTAATCAGCCCCAGCATTTT

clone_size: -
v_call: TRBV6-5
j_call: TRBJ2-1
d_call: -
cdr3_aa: CASSYGGANEQFF
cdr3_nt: TGTGCCAGCAGTTATGGTGGAGCGAATGAGCAGTTCTTC

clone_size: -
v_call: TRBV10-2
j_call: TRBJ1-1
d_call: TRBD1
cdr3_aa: CASSEWATGVNTEAFF
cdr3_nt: TGCGCCAGCAGTGAGTGGGCGACAGGGGTGAACACTGAAGCTTTCTTT

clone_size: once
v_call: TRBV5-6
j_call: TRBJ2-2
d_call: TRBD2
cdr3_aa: CASSSRLAGDTGELFF
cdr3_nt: TGTGCCAGCAGCTCTAGACTAGCGGGAGACACCGGGGAGCTGTTTTTT

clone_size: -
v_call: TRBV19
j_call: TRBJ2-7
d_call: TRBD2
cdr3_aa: CASSMGLAGVGEQYF
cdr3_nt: TGTGCCAGTAGTATGGGGCTAGCGGGAGTGGGCGAGCAGTACTTC

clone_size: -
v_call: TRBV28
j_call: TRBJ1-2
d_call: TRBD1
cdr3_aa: CASSLSLRTGMVNYGYTF
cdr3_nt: TGTGCCAGCAGTTTATCCCTCCGGACAGGGATGGTGAATTATGGCTACACCTTC

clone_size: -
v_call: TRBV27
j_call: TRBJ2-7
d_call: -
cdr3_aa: CASSLPGVTEQYF
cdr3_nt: TGTGCCAGCAGTTTACCGGGGGTAACCGAGCAGTACTTC

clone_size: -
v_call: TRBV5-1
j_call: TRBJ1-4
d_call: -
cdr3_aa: CASGGQGRRGEKLFF
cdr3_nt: TGCGCCAGCGGCGGGCAAGGGAGGAGGGGTGAAAAACTGTTTTTT

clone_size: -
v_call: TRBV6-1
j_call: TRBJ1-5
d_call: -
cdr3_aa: CASSEAVGGRQPQHF
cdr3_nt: TGTGCCAGCAGTGAAGCTGTGGGGGGTCGACAGCCCCAGCATTTT

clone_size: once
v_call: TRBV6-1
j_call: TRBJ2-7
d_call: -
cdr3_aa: CASSPRGAMPYEQYF
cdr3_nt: TGTGCCAGCAGCCCAAGGGGTGCAATGCCCTACGAGCAGTACTTC

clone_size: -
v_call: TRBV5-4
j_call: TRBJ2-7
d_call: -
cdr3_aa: CASSWSGAPGRHEQYF
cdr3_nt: TGTGCCAGCAGCTGGAGTGGGGCCCCAGGTCGGCACGAGCAGTACTTC

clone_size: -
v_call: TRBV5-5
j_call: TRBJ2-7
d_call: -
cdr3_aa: CASSASYEQYF
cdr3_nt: TGTGCCAGCAGCGCGTCCTACGAGCAGTACTTC

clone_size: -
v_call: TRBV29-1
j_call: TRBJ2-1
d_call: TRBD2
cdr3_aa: CSVGVAGGPLEQFF
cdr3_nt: TGCAGCGTTGGGGTAGCGGGAGGGCCCCTGGAACAGTTCTTC

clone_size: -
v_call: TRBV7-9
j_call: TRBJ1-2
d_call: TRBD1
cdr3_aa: CASSWEDRGIYGYTF
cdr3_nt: TGTGCCAGCAGCTGGGAGGACAGGGGGATCTATGGCTACACCTTC

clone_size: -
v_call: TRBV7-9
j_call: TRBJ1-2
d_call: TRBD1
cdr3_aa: CASHPRFVGQGGAIYGYTF
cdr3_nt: TGTGCCAGCCATCCACGATTCGTAGGACAGGGCGGTGCTATCTATGGCTACACCTTC

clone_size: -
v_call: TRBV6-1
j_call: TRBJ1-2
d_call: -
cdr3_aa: CASREGGLGYTF
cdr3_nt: TGTGCCAGCAGAGAGGGAGGATTAGGCTACACCTTC

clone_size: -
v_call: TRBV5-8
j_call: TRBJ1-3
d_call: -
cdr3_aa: CASSLGGGISSGNTIYF
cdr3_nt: TGTGCCAGCAGCTTGGGTGGGGGCATCTCCTCTGGAAACACCATATATTTT

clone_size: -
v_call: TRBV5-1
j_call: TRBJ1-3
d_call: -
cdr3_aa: CASSLDRTRNTIYF
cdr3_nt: TGCGCCAGCAGCTTGGACAGGACGCGAAACACCATATATTTT

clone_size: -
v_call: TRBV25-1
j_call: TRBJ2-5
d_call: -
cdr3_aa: CASPNSDLGSQETQYF
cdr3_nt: TGTGCCAGCCCTAACTCGGACTTGGGGAGCCAAGAGACCCAGTACTTC

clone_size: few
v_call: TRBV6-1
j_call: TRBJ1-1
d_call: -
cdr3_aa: CASSLRVTEAFF
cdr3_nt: TGTGCCAGCAGTCTGCGGGTGACTGAAGCTTTCTTT

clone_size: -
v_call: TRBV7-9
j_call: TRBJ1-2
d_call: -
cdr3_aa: CASSLDLAAANYGYTF
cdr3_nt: TGTGCCAGCAGCCTAGACCTGGCGGCGGCTAACTATGGCTACACCTTC

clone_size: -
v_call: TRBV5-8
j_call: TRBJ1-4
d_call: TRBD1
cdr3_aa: CASSVGTGGEKLFF
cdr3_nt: TGTGCCAGCAGCGTCGGGACAGGGGGTGAAAAACTGTTTTTT